Below are 32 T cell receptor beta chains sequenced from a single sample in a study of shared clonotypes between healthy human individuals. Libraries were prepared by immunoSEQ multiplex PCR; TCRdb keeps only in-frame clonotypes and omits some of them. This sample has a few million clones; roughly 95% occur once, and the top ten carry around 1.7%. Naive CD8 cells were CD45RO-negative, positively selected for CCR7, excluding terminally differentiated effector memory CD45RA+ cells. The sequenced sample consisted of naive CD8+ T cells from PBMCs. All receptors derive from a man aged 18 to 35 in good health. Some clones in this sample may be carry-over from other donors' samples.

The chain joins TRBV7-6 to TRBJ2-7; 7 nucleotides agree with TRBD2. The germline V gene encodes CDR1 SGHVS and CDR2 FNYEAQ. V lost 2 bases, J lost 2 bases, and 9 bases stayed unmatched. This CDR3 has 16 residues. CDR3 in DNA: TGTGCCAGCAGCTTATTCGTGGCTAGCGGAACCTACGAGCAGTACTTC. The encoded protein is CASSLFVASGTYEQYF.

The J gene is TRBJ2-3, the V gene TRBV5-5; 16 nucleotides line up with TRBD2. Germline V gives CDR1 SGHKS, CDR2 YYEKEE (reference sequence). Germline trimming cut 6 bases from V and 4 bases from J; bases unmatched to any gene: 8. This CDR3 has 17 residues. The CDR3 here is CASMGTSGRAVADTQYF. The CDR3 coding sequence is TGTGCCAGCATGGGGACTAGCGGGAGGGCTGTCGCAGATACGCAGTATTTT. Based on the CDR3 plus reference TRBV5-5 and TRBJ2-3, the full variable domain is DAGVTQSPTHLIKTRGQQVTLRCSPISGHKSVSWYQQVLGQGPQFIFQYYEKEERGRGNFPDRFSARQFPNYSSELNVNALLLGDSALYLCASMGTSGRAVADTQYFGPGTRLTVL.

Concerning this clone itself: The sample carries other DNA sequences with the same CDR3. The gene calls are TRBV7-2 and TRBJ2-7; D is uncertain. The length of the CDR3 is 13 residues. Germline V gives CDR1 SGHTA, CDR2 FQGNSA. V lost 5 bases to trimming and J lost 1 base, with 9 bases between them. The DNA of the CDR3 is TGTGCCAGCAGCCTCGGCCTTTCCTACGAGCAGTACTTC. It yields the protein CASSLGLSYEQYF.

This clone has just one count. The chain joins TRBV29-1 to TRBJ2-7, with TRBD1 identical over 10 bases. This CDR3 has 13 residues. The germline V gene has CDR1 SQVTM and CDR2 ANQGSEA. J gave up 3 bases and V 7 bases, and 6 bases lay outside the gene matches. The CDR3 loop reads CSGVGQGNYEQYF. CDR3 sequence (DNA): TGCAGCGGCGTGGGACAGGGGAACTACGAGCAGTACTTC.

This clone was counted a single time. J is TRBJ2-3 and V is TRBV28, with a weak D call TRBD2 (5 bases). The ends were cut back, 3 bases at V and 9 bases at J, with 16 bases in the middle. Germline CDR1 and CDR2: MDHEN and SYDVKM. This CDR3 contains 14 residues. The CDR3 DNA reads TGTGCCAGCAGTTTGAGCGGACCCACAAGGACGCAGTATTTT. Translating it yields CASSLSGPTRTQYF.

The chain recombines TRBV27 with TRBJ2-5; D is unresolved. V was trimmed by 5 bases and J by 2 bases, leaving 15 bases between them. Germline assignment: CDR1 MNHEY and CDR2 SMNVEV (reference sequence). The CDR3 is 15 residues long. CDR3 in amino acids: CASSPLLRIQETQYF. The DNA of the CDR3 is TGTGCCAGCAGTCCCCTTCTAAGAATACAAGAGACCCAGTACTTC.

The chain is built from TRBV9 and TRBJ1-2; 8 nucleotides match TRBD1. The CDR3 is 12 residues long. Trimming cost V 3 bases and J 14 bases; bases outside gene matches: 9. The germline V gene has CDR1 SGDLS and CDR2 YYNGEE. CDR3 nucleotide sequence: TGTGCCAGCAGCGCTAGCCAGGGGGCGGTGACCTTC. Translating it yields CASSASQGAVTF. Drawing the rest from reference TRBV9 and TRBJ1-2, the complete variable domain is DSGVTQTPKHLITATGQRVTLRCSPRSGDLSVYWYQQSLDQGLQFLIQYYNGEERAKGNILERFSAQQFPDLHSELNLSSLELGDSALYFCASSASQGAVTFGSGTRLTVV.

The genes are TRBV5-6 and TRBJ2-7, with D perhaps matching TRBD2 (6 bases). Germline values: CDR1 SGHDT, CDR2 YYEEEE. The CDR3 sequence is 12 residues long. Deletions cut 0 bases from V and 7 bases from J, with 8 bases between. CDR3 protein: CASSLDGLEQYF. Here the CDR3 DNA reads TGTGCCAGCAGCTTGGACGGACTAGAGCAGTACTTC.

Written as DNA, the CDR3 is TGCAGCGTCATGACAGGTAACACAGATACGCAGTATTTT. It translates to CSVMTGNTDTQYF. V gene TRBV29-1 combines with J gene TRBJ2-3, with D tentatively TRBD1 (6 bases). Germline CDR1 reads SQVTM; CDR2 reads ANQGSEA. V lost 6 bases, J lost 2 bases, and 12 bases lay in between. This CDR3 comprises 13 residues.

The V gene is TRBV5-4, the J gene TRBJ1-1; D is undetermined. Germline assignment: CDR1 SGHNT and CDR2 YYREEE (reference sequence). The CDR3 runs to 17 residues. V was clipped by 4 bases and J by 0 bases, with 19 bases between them. CDR3 loop: CASSLKREIAVNTEAFF. The CDR3 DNA sequence: TGTGCCAGCAGCCTGAAGCGGGAGATAGCCGTGAACACTGAAGCTTTCTTT.

This rearrangement joins TRBV4-3 to TRBJ1-1; 11 nucleotides match TRBD1. Looked up from germline, CDR1 is LGHNA and CDR2 is YSLEER. V lost 6 bases to trimming and J lost 5 bases; unmatched junction nucleotides: 8. The CDR3 is 15 residues long. CDR3 sequence reads: CASSPVDRGRTEAFF. CDR3 bases: TGCGCCAGCAGTCCCGTGGACAGGGGGCGTACTGAAGCTTTCTTT.

A note on this clone: This sample also contains other DNA sequences that code for the same CDR3. The chain carries TRBV4-1 and TRBJ2-2; no clear D gene. The V end was cut by 3 bases, the J end by 1 base, with 3 bases between. Germline V gene sequence: CDR1 MGHRA, CDR2 YSYEKL. This CDR3 has 13 amino acids. Here the CDR3 DNA reads TGCGCCAGCAGCCAGAGGAACACCGGGGAGCTGTTTTTT. This sequence encodes CASSQRNTGELFF.

The chain carries TRBV25-1 and TRBJ2-7, with unresolved D. In germline, CDR1 is MGHDK, CDR2 SYGVNS. V was clipped by 0 bases and J by 3 bases, with 12 bases between them. The CDR3 length is 15 residues. The CDR3 sequence: CASSEYTSYGYEQYF. CDR3 bases: TGTGCCAGCAGTGAATATACGAGTTACGGCTACGAGCAGTACTTC.

Points on this clone: This CDR3 is also generated by other DNA sequences in the sample. The chain is built from TRBV7-9 and TRBJ2-1; tentative D call: TRBD2 (5 bases). Germline V gene sequence: CDR1 SEHNR, CDR2 FQNEAQ (reference sequence). Deletions cut 5 bases from V and 2 bases from J, with 10 bases between. There are 14 residues in the CDR3. CDR3 nucleotides: TGTGCCAGCAGCCCCACCGGGGCCTACAATGAGCAGTTCTTC. Translation gives CASSPTGAYNEQFF. Supplemented by reference TRBV7-9 and TRBJ2-1, the full variable domain reads DTGVSQNPRHKITKRGQNVTFRCDPISEHNRLYWYRQTLGQGPEFLTYFQNEAQLEKSRLLSDRFSAERPKGSFSTLEIQRTEQGDSAMYLCASSPTGAYNEQFFGPGTRLTVL.

This chain uses TRBV9 with TRBJ2-3; D call uncertain. The CDR3 is made up of 16 amino acids. Germline V gene data show CDR1 as SGDLS and CDR2 as YYNGEE. With 0 bases removed from V and 0 bases from J, the gap between germline ends came to 11 bases. CDR3 DNA: TGTGCCAGCAGCGTAGAAGGGATTTCTAGCACAGATACGCAGTATTTT. Amino acid sequence: CASSVEGISSTDTQYF. The full variable domain, in which reference TRBV9 and TRBJ2-3 provide the parts outside the CDR3, is DSGVTQTPKHLITATGQRVTLRCSPRSGDLSVYWYQQSLDQGLQFLIQYYNGEERAKGNILERFSAQQFPDLHSELNLSSLELGDSALYFCASSVEGISSTDTQYFGPGTRLTVL.

J is TRBJ2-7 and V is TRBV21-1; the DNA was not used to check the table's D call, TRBD1. TRBV21-1 is a documented pseudogene. The CDR3 covers 17 residues. This CDR3 reads CASSPGAMQRLTYEQYF. The CDR3 region has the DNA TGTGCCAGCAGCCCAGGGGCGATGCAGCGACTGACCTACGAGCAGTACTTC.

The chain is built from TRBV7-6 and TRBJ1-2; D unclear. Trimming pared 5 bases from V and 5 bases from J, leaving 9 bases between. Germline assignment: CDR1 SGHVS and CDR2 FNYEAQ. This CDR3 comprises 12 residues. CDR3 nucleotides: TGTGCCAGCAGCCCGGACCTATATGGCTACACCTTC. Protein product: CASSPDLYGYTF.

The sample holds a few counts of this clone. This chain connects TRBV6-6 to TRBJ1-5; maybe TRBD1 (5 bases). CDR1 MNHNY and CDR2 SVGAGI come from the germline V gene (reference sequence). Deletions cut 9 bases from V and 7 bases from J, with 10 bases between. This CDR3 region has 11 residues. CDR3 DNA sequence: TGTGCCAGTGGGGGAGGCCAGCCCCAGCATTTT. Its translation is CASGGGQPQHF.

Worth noting for this clone: This same CDR3 is encoded by further DNA sequences in the sample. The chain employs TRBV28 and TRBJ2-2; D remains unclear. The ends were cut back, 6 bases at V and 2 bases at J, with 7 bases in the middle. The germline gives CDR1 MDHEN, CDR2 SYDVKM. CDR3 length: 13 residues. CDR3 coding DNA: TGTGCCAGCAGCTCACCCAACACCGGGGAGCTGTTTTTT. Protein sequence: CASSSPNTGELFF.

The rearrangement joins TRBV6-5 to TRBJ2-7; D may be TRBD2 (5 bases). The CDR3 covers 14 residues. CDR1 MNHEY and CDR2 SVGAGI come from the germline V gene. The V gene lost 6 bases and the J gene lost 3 bases, with 15 bases spanning the gap. CDR3 coding DNA: TGTGCCAGCAGGCCCACGGGGTACGGCTACGAGCAGTACTTC. Translated, it gives CASRPTGYGYEQYF.

The chain couples TRBV27 to TRBJ2-7; TRBD1 aligns across 10 bases. The V gene's germline CDR1 is MNHEY and CDR2 SMNVEV (reference sequence). The V segment lost 6 bases and the J segment 5 bases; nucleotides outside the gene matches: 7. The CDR3 runs 14 residues. This CDR3 reads CASRPGQGIHEQYF. The CDR3 bases are TGTGCCAGCAGGCCGGGACAGGGGATCCACGAGCAGTACTTC.

In regard to this clone: Other DNA sequences in this sample translate to the same CDR3. The rearrangement links TRBV15 to TRBJ2-7, with 8 nucleotides matching TRBD2. The CDR3 is 14 residues long. Germline assignment: CDR1 LNHNV and CDR2 YYDKDF (reference sequence). V lost 3 bases, J lost 2 bases, and 3 bases stayed unmatched. The CDR3 nucleotides are TGTGCCACCAGCAGGGGACTAGGCGCCTACGAGCAGTACTTC. It codes for CATSRGLGAYEQYF.

The chain links TRBV7-9 to TRBJ2-5; the D gene is possibly TRBD1 (5 bases). Germline V gene sequence: CDR1 SEHNR, CDR2 FQNEAQ (reference sequence). CDR3 length: 15 residues. The ends were cut back, 4 bases at V and 10 bases at J, with 22 bases in the middle. The CDR3 coding sequence is TGTGCCAGCAGCTCCCTTATGGGGCCCCCCTTGGACCAGTACTTC. Its protein is CASSSLMGPPLDQYF.

The chain joins TRBV7-9 to TRBJ1-4; possibly TRBD1 for D (6 bases). CDR3 size: 14 residues. Germline CDR1 SEHNR, CDR2 FQNEAQ (reference sequence). V lost 3 bases, J lost 6 bases, and 11 bases lay in between. DNA for the CDR3: TGTGCCAGCAGCTTCGGTCCAGGGGATGAAAAACTGTTTTTT. Translation: CASSFGPGDEKLFF.

About this clone itself: Other DNA sequences in this specimen translate into the identical CDR3. The rearrangement joins TRBV7-4 to TRBJ2-2; D call uncertain. The germline V gene has CDR1 SGHVT and CDR2 SQSDAQ. Trimming took 3 bases from V and 1 from J, leaving 18 bases between them. There are 18 residues in the CDR3. CDR3 amino acids: CASSFNSGRRLNTGELFF. CDR3 nucleotide sequence: TGTGCCAGCAGCTTTAATTCCGGTCGGCGGTTGAACACCGGGGAGCTGTTTTTT.

The chain joins TRBV7-9 to TRBJ2-1, with 8 positions matching TRBD1. The germline CDR1 and CDR2 sequences are SEHNR and FQNEAQ (reference sequence). V lost 5 bases, J lost 2 bases, and 5 bases stayed unmatched. The CDR3 spans 15 residues. CDR3 region: CASSPKQGAYNEQFF. In DNA form, the CDR3 reads TGTGCCAGCAGCCCTAAACAGGGGGCCTACAATGAGCAGTTCTTC.

The CDR3 DNA reads TGTGCCAGCAGTCCCCAGACAGGGATGTTAAATCAGCCCCAGCATTTT. This translates into CASSPQTGMLNQPQHF. The chain carries TRBV27 and TRBJ1-5; TRBD1 matches at 7 bases. V lost 5 bases to trimming and J lost 4 bases; unmatched junction nucleotides: 11. The V gene's germline CDR1 is MNHEY and CDR2 SMNVEV (reference sequence). There are 16 residues in the CDR3.

The chain employs TRBV5-8 and TRBJ2-1; TRBD2 matches at 9 bases. This CDR3 comprises 14 residues. Germline CDR1 and CDR2: SGHTS and YDEGEE. V shed 1 base, J shed 9 bases, and the junction held 5 bases outside the gene matches. This chain's CDR3 is CASSLSAGGGEQFF. The CDR3 DNA reads TGTGCCAGCAGCTTGAGTGCGGGAGGGGGTGAGCAGTTCTTC.

This clone showed up just a few times. This rearrangement joins TRBV6-1 to TRBJ1-5; 7 bases match TRBD1. V was clipped by 7 bases and J by 4 bases; unmatched bases: 7. This CDR3 contains 14 residues. Germline V CDR1 and CDR2: MNHNS, SASEGT. The CDR3 spells CASTTGQLNQPQHF. The DNA of the CDR3 is TGTGCCAGCACTACGGGACAGCTTAATCAGCCCCAGCATTTT.

The V gene is TRBV7-8, the J gene TRBJ2-3; TRBD1 matches at 9 bases. The germline CDR1 and CDR2 sequences are SGHVS and FQNEAQ. V was clipped by 5 bases and J by 2 bases; unmatched bases: 5. The CDR3 extends over 15 amino acids. This CDR3 is CASSLGTGNTDTQYF. As DNA, the CDR3 is TGTGCCAGCAGCCTCGGGACAGGGAACACAGATACGCAGTATTTT.

The chain uses TRBV28 and TRBJ2-3; 8 bases match TRBD1. After removal of 7 bases from V and 5 bases from J, the junction contained 8 bases not matched to a gene. There are 14 residues in the CDR3. The germline V gene has CDR1 MDHEN and CDR2 SYDVKM. Here the CDR3 reads CASKKQGAVDTQYF. The CDR3 region has the DNA TGTGCCAGCAAGAAGCAGGGGGCCGTAGATACGCAGTATTTT.

The chain carries TRBV2 and TRBJ1-1; D call uncertain. Germline CDR1 is SNHLY and CDR2 is FYNNEI. The CDR3 is 14 residues long. Trimming took off 7 bases at V and 0 bases at J, with 12 bases between the two ends. The CDR3 DNA reads as TGTGCCAGCACCCCTTGGGCAGTGAACACTGAAGCTTTCTTT. Protein product: CASTPWAVNTEAFF.